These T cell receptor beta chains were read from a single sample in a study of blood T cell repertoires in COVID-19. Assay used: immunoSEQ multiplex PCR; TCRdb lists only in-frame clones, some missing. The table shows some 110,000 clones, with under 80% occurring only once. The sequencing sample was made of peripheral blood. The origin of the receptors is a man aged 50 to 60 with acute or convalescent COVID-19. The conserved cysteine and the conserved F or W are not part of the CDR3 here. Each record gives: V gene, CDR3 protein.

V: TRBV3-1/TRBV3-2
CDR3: ASSQGTSGRGYEQY

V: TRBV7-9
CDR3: ASSGRTGNYNEQF

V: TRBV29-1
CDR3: SVEGSGRDYEQY

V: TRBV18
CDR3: ASTPGGGDYEQY

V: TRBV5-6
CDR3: ASSLWAGVKDTQY

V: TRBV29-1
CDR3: SAYEYSGRREQY

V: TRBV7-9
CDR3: ASSLYSLNEKLF

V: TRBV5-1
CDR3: ASSLAPTYEQY

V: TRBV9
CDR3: ASSDNPGTPREQF

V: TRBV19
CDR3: ASRWGQGEGYT

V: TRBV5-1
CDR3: ASSQGQGVETQY

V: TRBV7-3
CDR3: ASSLRRVGSTEAF

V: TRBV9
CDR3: ASSVLTDTEAF

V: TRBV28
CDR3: ASSTTSAPYEQY

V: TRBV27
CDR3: ASSPTGKSYNEQF

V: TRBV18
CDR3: ASSPLAVDTEAF

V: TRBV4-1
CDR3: ASSQTGTGGETQY

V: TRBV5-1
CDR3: ASSPQGAENTEAF

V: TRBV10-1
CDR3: ASSESDPWTSGPGELF

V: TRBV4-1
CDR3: ASSQFAGAGNTIY

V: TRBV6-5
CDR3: ASSYDRGRAEQY

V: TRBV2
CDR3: ASRREGTQPQH

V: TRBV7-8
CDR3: ASSLGGRAVHEQY

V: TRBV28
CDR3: ASSYHPGVENYGYT

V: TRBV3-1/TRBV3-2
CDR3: ASSPTGGWSEQY

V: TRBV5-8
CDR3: ASSQGTAGGYPRQPQH